This TCR beta chain was captured by sequencing in a study of T cells in tumors after PD-1 blockade. This CDR3 is 15 amino acids long. Germline lookup yields CDR1 DFQATT and CDR2 SNEGSKA (reference sequence). V was shortened by 3 bases and J by 3 bases, with 18 bases between the two germline ends. Clones were sequenced by immunoSEQ multiplex PCR, and TCRdb holds only the in-frame ones, with some missing. The sample consists of about 3,700 clones, 65% to 70% of them appearing once. V is TRBV20-1 and J is TRBJ2-7; TRBD2 is a possible D gene (5 bases). This material consisted of tumor tissue, taken before anti-PD-1 treatment. The TCR originated in a human donor with basal cell carcinoma. CDR3 sequence (DNA): TGCAGTGCTAGTACGGGTGGAGGATTGCTCTACGAGCAGTACTTC. Translating it yields CSASTGGGLLYEQYF.